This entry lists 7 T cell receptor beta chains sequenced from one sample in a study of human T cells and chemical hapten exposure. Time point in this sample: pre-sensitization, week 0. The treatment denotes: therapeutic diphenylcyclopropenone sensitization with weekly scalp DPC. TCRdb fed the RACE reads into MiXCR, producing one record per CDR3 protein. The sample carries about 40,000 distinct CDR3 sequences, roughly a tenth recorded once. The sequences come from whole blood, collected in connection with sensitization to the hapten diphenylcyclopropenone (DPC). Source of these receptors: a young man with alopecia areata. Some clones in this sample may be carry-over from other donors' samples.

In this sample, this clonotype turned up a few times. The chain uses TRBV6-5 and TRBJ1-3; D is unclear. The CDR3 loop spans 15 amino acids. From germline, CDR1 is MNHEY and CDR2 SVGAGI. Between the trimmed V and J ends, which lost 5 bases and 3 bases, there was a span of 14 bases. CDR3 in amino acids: CASSPRAGIGNTIYF. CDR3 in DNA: TGTGCCAGCAGTCCGCGAGCCGGTATTGGAAACACCATATATTTT.

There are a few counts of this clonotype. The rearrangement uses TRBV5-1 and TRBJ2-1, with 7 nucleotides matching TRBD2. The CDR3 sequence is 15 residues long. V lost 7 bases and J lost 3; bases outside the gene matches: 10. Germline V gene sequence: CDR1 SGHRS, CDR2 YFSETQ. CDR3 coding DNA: TGCGCCAGCCGACTCGAATCTAGCGGCTACAATGAGCAGTTCTTC. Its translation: CASRLESSGYNEQFF.

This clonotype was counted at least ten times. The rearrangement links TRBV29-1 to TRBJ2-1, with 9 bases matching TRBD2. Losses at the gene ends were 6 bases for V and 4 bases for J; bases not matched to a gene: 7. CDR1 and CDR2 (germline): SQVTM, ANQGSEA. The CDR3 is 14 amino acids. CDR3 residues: CSVGLARRYNEQFF. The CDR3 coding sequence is TGCAGCGTCGGACTAGCGAGAAGATACAATGAGCAGTTCTTC.

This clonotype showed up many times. The CDR3 loop is CASSRMGGRIGETQYF. Here the CDR3 DNA reads TGTGCCAGCAGCCGGATGGGCGGGAGGATCGGAGAGACCCAGTACTTC. The chain carries TRBV3-1 and TRBJ2-5, with 8 nucleotides matching TRBD2. The CDR3 consists of 16 residues. CDR1 LGHDT and CDR2 YNNKEL come from the germline V gene (reference sequence). V was clipped by 4 bases and J by 4 bases; unmatched bases: 11.

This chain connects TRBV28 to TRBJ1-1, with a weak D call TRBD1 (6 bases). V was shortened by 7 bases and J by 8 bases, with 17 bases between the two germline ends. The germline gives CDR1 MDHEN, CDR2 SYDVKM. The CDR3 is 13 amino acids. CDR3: CASNSGLDREAFF. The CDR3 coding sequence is TGTGCCAGCAATTCGGGGTTGGACAGAGAAGCTTTCTTT.

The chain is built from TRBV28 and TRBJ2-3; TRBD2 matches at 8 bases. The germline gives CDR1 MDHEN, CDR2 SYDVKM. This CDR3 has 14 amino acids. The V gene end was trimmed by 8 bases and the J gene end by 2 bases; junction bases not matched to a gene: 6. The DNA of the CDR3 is TGTGCCAGCGCTAGCGGGTTAGCCACAGATACGCAGTATTTT. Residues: CASASGLATDTQYF.

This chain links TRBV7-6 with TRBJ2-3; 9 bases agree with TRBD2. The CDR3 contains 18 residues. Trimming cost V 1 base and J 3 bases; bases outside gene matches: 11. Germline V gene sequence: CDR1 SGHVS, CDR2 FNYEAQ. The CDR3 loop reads CASSLGSGTSSSTDTQYF. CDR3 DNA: TGTGCCAGCAGCTTAGGATCCGGGACTAGCAGTAGTACAGATACGCAGTATTTT.